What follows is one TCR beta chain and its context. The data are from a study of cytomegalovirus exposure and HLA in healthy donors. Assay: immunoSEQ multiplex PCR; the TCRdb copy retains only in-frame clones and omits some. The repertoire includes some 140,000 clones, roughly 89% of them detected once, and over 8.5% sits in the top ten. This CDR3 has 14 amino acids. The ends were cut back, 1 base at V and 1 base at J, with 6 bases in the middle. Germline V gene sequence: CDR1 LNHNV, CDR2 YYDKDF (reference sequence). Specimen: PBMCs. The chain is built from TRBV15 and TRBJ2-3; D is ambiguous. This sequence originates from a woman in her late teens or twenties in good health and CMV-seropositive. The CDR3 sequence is CATSRGRGTDTQYF. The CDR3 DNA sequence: TGTGCCACCAGCAGAGGTCGGGGCACAGATACGCAGTATTTT.